One and the same sample provided the 15 T cell receptor beta chains below, sequenced in a study of early T cells in non-severe SARS-CoV-2 infection. TCRdb ran MiXCR on the 5' RACE reads and lists one entry per CDR3 protein. The sample consists of approximately 65,000 distinct CDR3 sequences, 10% to 15% of them appearing once. The sequenced sample was whole blood. The receptors come from an adult who was a healthcare worker with PCR-confirmed SARS-CoV-2 infection or an uninfected control (not recorded which).

In its sample, this clonotype was seen a few times. The chain joins TRBV5-1 to TRBJ2-7; weak D call: TRBD1 (6 bases). The CDR3 covers 14 residues. The ends were cut back, 6 bases at V and 7 bases at J, with 20 bases in the middle. Germline lookup yields CDR1 SGHRS and CDR2 YFSETQ. The CDR3 DNA reads TGCGCCAGCACCTATGAGGGACAAATCGGGGAGCAGTACTTC. It codes for CASTYEGQIGEQYF.

This clonotype was picked up a small number of times. This chain uses TRBV7-8 with TRBJ2-2, with D hard to call. Germline V gene data show CDR1 as SGHVS and CDR2 as FQNEAQ. The CDR3 extends over 15 amino acids. Trimming pared 8 bases from V and 2 bases from J, leaving 15 bases between. The CDR3 sequence is CASSSLTRNTGELFF. The CDR3 DNA follows: TGTGCCAGCTCCTCCCTTACACGAAACACCGGGGAGCTGTTTTTT.

Many counts were recorded for this clonotype. The chain uses TRBV7-9 and TRBJ2-3; the D gene is possibly TRBD2 (6 bases). Germline V gene data show CDR1 as SEHNR and CDR2 as FQNEAQ (reference sequence). The CDR3 length is 16 residues. V was trimmed by 2 bases and J by 0 bases, leaving 12 bases between them. The chain's CDR3 is CASSLSLGGSTDTQYF. The CDR3 bases are TGTGCCAGCAGCTTAAGTTTGGGGGGAAGCACAGATACGCAGTATTTT.

The chain links TRBV7-9 to TRBJ2-3; no reliable D call. Germline lookup yields CDR1 SEHNR and CDR2 FQNEAQ (reference sequence). With 2 bases removed from V and 6 bases from J, the gap between germline ends came to 9 bases. This CDR3 spans 13 amino acids. The CDR3 reads CASSLSSPDTQYF. In nucleotides, the CDR3 is TGTGCCAGCAGCTTATCGTCGCCGGATACGCAGTATTTT.

The chain employs TRBV5-1 and TRBJ1-3, with 7 bases matching TRBD1. Trimming took 0 bases from V and 3 from J; bases not matched to a gene: 3. The CDR3 totals 15 residues. Germline V gene data show CDR1 as SGHRS and CDR2 as YFSETQ. The CDR3 sequence is CASSLEGQIGNTIYF. For the CDR3, the DNA is TGCGCCAGCAGCTTGGAGGGACAGATTGGAAACACCATATATTTT. Supplemented by reference TRBV5-1 and TRBJ1-3, the full variable domain reads KAGVTQTPRYLIKTRGQQVTLSCSPISGHRSVSWYQQTPGQGLQFLFEYFSETQRNKGNFPGRFSGRQFSNSRSEMNVSTLELGDSALYLCASSLEGQIGNTIYFGEGSWLTVV.

This clonotype was detected ten times or more. The chain is built from TRBV7-9 and TRBJ1-3, with 8 bases identical to TRBD1. This CDR3 comprises 17 residues. J gave up 2 bases and V 2 bases, and 8 bases lay outside the gene matches. The germline CDR1 and CDR2 sequences are SEHNR and FQNEAQ (reference sequence). CDR3 region: CASSLSPYRGTGNTIYF. CDR3 nucleotides: TGTGCCAGCAGCTTATCCCCGTACAGGGGGACTGGAAACACCATATATTTT.

This clonotype was seen ten or more times. The chain joins TRBV18 to TRBJ1-5; TRBD1 is a possible D gene (5 bases). CDR3 length: 16 residues. The V and J ends lost 1 base and 5 bases respectively, with 15 bases between them. The V gene's germline CDR1 is KGHSH and CDR2 LQKENI. The CDR3 DNA reads as TGTGCCAGCTCACCACGAGGCGGGGGAAACTATCAGCCCCAGCATTTT. Translated: CASSPRGGGNYQPQHF.

This clonotype was observed a handful of times. This chain links TRBV5-1 with TRBJ2-5; 14 bases agree with TRBD2. Germline loops: CDR1 SGHRS, CDR2 YFSETQ. Germline trimming cut 0 bases from V and 5 bases from J; bases unmatched to any gene: 6. This CDR3 is 17 amino acids long. The CDR3, as DNA: TGCGCCAGCAGCTTGGAGGGACTAGCGGGGGCAGTGGAGACCCAGTACTTC. Translation: CASSLEGLAGAVETQYF.

This clonotype was picked up a small number of times. The CDR3 coding sequence is TGTGCCAGCAGTGTCTTCCCTAATCAGCCCCAGCATTTT. Encoded protein: CASSVFPNQPQHF. V gene TRBV6-4 combines with J gene TRBJ1-5; D is unclear. V was cut by 4 bases and J by 4 bases, with 8 bases left in between. The CDR3 extends over 13 amino acids. Germline CDR1 is MRHNA and CDR2 is SNTAGT.

This clonotype was picked up a small number of times. The chain joins TRBV29-1 to TRBJ1-3; D is unclear. The germline V gene has CDR1 SQVTM and CDR2 ANQGSEA. The CDR3 has 11 amino acids. The V end lost 7 bases, the J end lost 0 bases, and 4 bases lay between the germline ends. The CDR3 sequence is CSGVSGNTIYF. Written as DNA, the CDR3 is TGCAGCGGCGTCTCTGGAAACACCATATATTTT.

This clonotype has a count of ten or more. As DNA, the CDR3 is TGTGCCAGCAGCTTAGTGTCCTACGAGCAGTACTTC. This gives the protein CASSLVSYEQYF. This sequence joins TRBV11-2 and TRBJ2-7; D is unresolved. Deletions cut 1 base from V and 1 base from J, with 2 bases between. Germline V gene sequence: CDR1 SGHAT, CDR2 FQNNGV. The CDR3 consists of 12 residues.

This rearrangement joins TRBV6-5 to TRBJ2-7, with D possibly TRBD1 on 5 matching bases. Germline V gene data show CDR1 as MNHEY and CDR2 as SVGAGI. This CDR3 comprises 11 residues. V gave up 4 bases and J gave up 9 bases, with 10 bases separating them. The CDR3 spells CASSSGLLQYF. The DNA of the CDR3 is TGTGCCAGCAGTTCAGGGTTGCTGCAGTACTTC.

This clonotype has only a few counts. The V call is TRBV7-9, the J call TRBJ2-2; the match to TRBD1 covers 8 bases. V lost 6 bases, J lost 5 bases, and 8 bases stayed unmatched. This CDR3 comprises 15 residues. Germline CDR1 reads SEHNR; CDR2 reads FQNEAQ (reference sequence). CDR3 protein: CASRLIRGQTGELFF. The CDR3 bases are TGTGCCAGCAGACTGATCAGGGGGCAGACCGGGGAGCTGTTTTTT. Filled out from reference TRBV7-9 and TRBJ2-2, the complete variable domain reads DTGVSQNPRHKITKRGQNVTFRCDPISEHNRLYWYRQTLGQGPEFLTYFQNEAQLEKSRLLSDRFSAERPKGSFSTLEIQRTEQGDSAMYLCASRLIRGQTGELFFGEGSRLTVL.

This clonotype was detected ten times or more. The chain links TRBV6-1 to TRBJ1-5; D not certain. V shed 8 bases and J shed 2 bases, with 19 bases lying between them. Germline CDR1 MNHNS, CDR2 SASEGT. The CDR3 contains 16 residues. The CDR3 DNA is TGTGCCAGCGGCCAAAACCGGGGTTTCGGCAATCAGCCCCAGCATTTT. It specifies CASGQNRGFGNQPQHF.

This clonotype was found a few times. V and J are TRBV2 and TRBJ1-4, with a weak D call TRBD1 (6 bases). Germline CDR1 and CDR2: SNHLY and FYNNEI. There are 13 residues in the CDR3. V was shortened by 9 bases and J by 8 bases, with 16 bases between the two germline ends. The DNA of the CDR3 is TGTGCCAGTATACAGGGAAGACACGAAAAACTGTTTTTT. This encodes CASIQGRHEKLFF.